This TCR beta chain was captured in a study of T cells in Graves' hyperthyroidism and ophthalmopathy. In its sample, this clonotype was seen many times. The TCR beta CDR3 regions underwent amplification using RNA transcripts as the source. The study used the HTBI primer set for a first-round RT-PCR of the TCR CDR3. TCRdb itself ran the multiplex PCR reads through MiXCR, one entry per CDR3 protein. This table has about 380,000 distinct CDR3 sequences, more than 11% appearing once. The length of the CDR3 is 16 residues. The trim removed 6 bases at V and 6 bases at J, leaving 12 bases unmatched. The germline CDR1 and CDR2 sequences are SNHLY and FYNNEI.

This chain joins TRBV2 and TRBJ2-4; the match to TRBD1 covers 9 bases. The sequence was collected from a woman aged 60 to 75 with Graves' hyperthyroidism. Material for sequencing was blood. The CDR3: CASSATQGALGNIQYF. The CDR3 nucleotides read TGTGCCAGCAGCGCAACACAGGGGGCGCTCGGAAACATTCAGTACTTC.